Listed below are T cell receptor beta chains from one sample, sequenced in a study of blood T cell repertoires in COVID-19. Sequencing used immunoSEQ multiplex PCR; TCRdb keeps in-frame clones, though not all of them. The repertoire has around 200,000 clones, 80% to 90% of them found once; the top ten carry over 3%. Sequenced sample: PBMCs or T cells enriched from blood (not recorded which). These receptors originate from a woman between 50 and 59 years old in a cohort exposed to, infected with or recovered from COVID-19 (not recorded which). CDR3s include the opening cysteine and the closing phenylalanine or tryptophan.

V: TRBV19; J: TRBJ2-7; CDR3: CASSMSEREVGYEQYF
V: TRBV3-1/TRBV3-2; J: TRBJ1-1; CDR3: CASRQVNTEAFF
V: TRBV19; J: TRBJ2-7; CDR3: CASSIVGQASLNEQYF
V: TRBV3-1/TRBV3-2; J: TRBJ1-5; CDR3: CASSQSGANQPQHF
V: TRBV7-9; J: TRBJ2-1; CDR3: CASSLLAYNEQFF
V: TRBV7-9; J: TRBJ1-6; CDR3: CASSSIPVGDLDSPLHF
V: TRBV13; J: TRBJ2-2; CDR3: CASSPRALANTGELFF
V: TRBV24-1; J: TRBJ1-5; CDR3: CATSHTGSNQPQHF
V: TRBV24-1; J: TRBJ1-1; CDR3: CATSDFSGTEAFF
V: TRBV28; J: TRBJ2-7; CDR3: CASSLHSGTTYEQYF
V: TRBV29-1; J: TRBJ1-5; CDR3: CSARDSNQPQHF
V: TRBV7-2; J: TRBJ2-5; CDR3: CASSSSGGVYQETQYF
V: TRBV19; J: TRBJ2-7; CDR3: CASSRRDTYEQYF
V: TRBV20-1; J: TRBJ1-6; CDR3: CSASGQGTSNSPLHF
V: TRBV7-6; J: TRBJ1-1; CDR3: CASSLQTGGITEAFF
V: TRBV18; J: TRBJ1-3; CDR3: CASSPGGGSSGNTIYF
V: TRBV5-5; J: TRBJ1-2; CDR3: CASSFGQGSNYGYTF
V: TRBV18; J: TRBJ2-3; CDR3: CASSPTRLAGLTSTDTQYF
V: TRBV11-3; J: TRBJ2-1; CDR3: CASSFGGSPSDEQFF
V: TRBV20-1; J: TRBJ1-2; CDR3: CSAASNYGYTF
V: TRBV11-2; J: TRBJ1-5; CDR3: CASSSQGSNQPQHF
V: TRBV24-1; J: TRBJ2-2; CDR3: CATSREAGELFF
V: TRBV4-1; J: TRBJ1-5; CDR3: CASSQAAGASQPQHF
V: TRBV4-1; J: TRBJ2-7; CDR3: CASSRTGDYEQYF
V: TRBV19; J: TRBJ2-1; CDR3: CASSITGSPYNEQFF
V: TRBV15; J: TRBJ2-7; CDR3: CATSTTGSYEQYF
V: TRBV7-2; J: TRBJ2-3; CDR3: CASSFPTSGKYTDTQYF
V: TRBV30; J: TRBJ1-1; CDR3: CAWSVWEGTEAFF
V: TRBV30; J: TRBJ1-6; CDR3: CAWSVGQGGSPLHF
V: TRBV4-1; J: TRBJ2-7; CDR3: CASSRQGAREQYF
V: TRBV4-1; J: TRBJ1-2; CDR3: CASSQRNRGHGYTF
V: TRBV30; J: TRBJ2-3; CDR3: CAWSVLAGGSTDTQYF
V: TRBV23-1; J: TRBJ2-6; CDR3: CASSQSSALSGANVLTF
V: TRBV28; J: TRBJ1-5; CDR3: CASSLAGTGFDQPQHF
V: TRBV27; J: TRBJ2-1; CDR3: CASRRLAGAPLDEQFF
V: TRBV4-2; J: TRBJ2-3; CDR3: CASSQGASGGRQSYTDTQYF
V: TRBV7-8; J: TRBJ1-3; CDR3: CASSRDGQVGNTIYF
V: TRBV29-1; J: TRBJ2-7; CDR3: CSVVGQGGSYEQYF
V: TRBV5-1; J: TRBJ2-5; CDR3: CASSLGGREETQYF
V: TRBV27; J: TRBJ2-7; CDR3: CASSLSESKPGHEQYF
V: TRBV7-2; J: TRBJ2-5; CDR3: CASSLGATGGPETQYF
V: TRBV6-5; J: TRBJ1-6; CDR3: CASSGTGFWNSPLHF
V: TRBV7-2; J: TRBJ1-5; CDR3: CASSFLNQPQHF
V: TRBV11-2; J: TRBJ2-1; CDR3: CASSLRQGNEQFF
V: TRBV4-1; J: TRBJ1-1; CDR3: CASSLRQGVAEAFF
V: TRBV2; J: TRBJ1-3; CDR3: CASSDEGNTIYF